This T cell receptor beta chain was found in a study of blood T cell repertoires in COVID-19. Background on the study: Acute and convalescent COVID-19 samples came from the United States, Italy and Spain. From T cells, B-cell-depleted T cells, or PBMCs came the material, which was cDNA or gDNA.

Per the original methods: Reference gene primer amplification in the assay estimated nucleated cell counts. Produced via immunoSEQ multiplex PCR; TCRdb's table is partial and in-frame only. That table gives V, J and clone size, and the DNA gave D and trimming. The sample has fewer than 80,000 clones, roughly 90% seen once. This CDR3 comprises 17 residues. Unmatched junction bases numbered 10, after V lost 4 bases and J lost 5 bases. Germline V gives CDR1 MNHNS, CDR2 SASEGT. This chain links TRBV6-1 with TRBJ2-7, with 14 bases fitting TRBD2. The TCR originated in a human donor in a cohort sampled during active COVID-19. The sample comprised peripheral blood. This CDR3 reads CASSGRLAGGPFHEQYF. Written as DNA, the CDR3 is TGTGCCAGCAGTGGGAGACTAGCGGGGGGGCCTTTCCACGAGCAGTACTTC.